The rows below give T cell receptor beta chains drawn from one sample of a study of control samples from healthy donors and cancer patients. Sequencing was performed with immunoSEQ multiplex PCR; in TCRdb, only in-frame clones are kept and a portion is missing. In the table there are under 150,000 clones, roughly 86% of which are singletons. What was sequenced was blood. Every receptor here comes from a man aged 60 to 75 in good health. Both conserved end residues are part of each CDR3. Each record gives: J gene, V gene, D gene, clone size, CDR3 protein, CDR3 DNA. A D gene is named only where the DNA matches it firmly. Clone size appears in some rows only: once, few, many, or a class for an expanded clone.

J gene: TRBJ2-1; V gene: TRBV7-2; D gene: .; clone size: once; CDR3 protein: CASSSGNNEQFF; CDR3 DNA: TGTGCCAGCAGCTCGGGGAACAATGAGCAGTTCTTC
J gene: TRBJ1-2; V gene: TRBV27; D gene: .; clone size: .; CDR3 protein: CASSSSVGGGTNYGYTF; CDR3 DNA: TGTGCCAGCAGTTCATCGGTGGGGGGAGGGACCAACTATGGCTACACCTTC
J gene: TRBJ1-2; V gene: TRBV5-1; D gene: .; clone size: .; CDR3 protein: CASTDGSMGYGYTF; CDR3 DNA: TGCGCCAGCACCGACGGGTCGATGGGCTATGGCTACACCTTC
J gene: TRBJ2-7; V gene: TRBV2; D gene: TRBD2; clone size: .; CDR3 protein: CASKILAGAYEQYF; CDR3 DNA: TGTGCCAGCAAGATACTAGCGGGGGCCTACGAGCAGTACTTC
J gene: TRBJ2-7; V gene: TRBV27; D gene: .; clone size: .; CDR3 protein: CASSFLTGHEQYF; CDR3 DNA: TGTGCCAGCAGTTTCTTGACAGGCCACGAGCAGTACTTC
J gene: TRBJ2-6; V gene: TRBV19; D gene: .; clone size: .; CDR3 protein: CASSWGSGANVLTF; CDR3 DNA: TGTGCCAGTAGTTGGGGCTCTGGGGCCAACGTCCTGACTTTC
J gene: TRBJ1-3; V gene: TRBV7-2; D gene: .; clone size: .; CDR3 protein: CASSPGGTMGNTIYF; CDR3 DNA: TGTGCCAGCTCCCCCGGGGGGACAATGGGAAACACCATATATTTT
J gene: TRBJ1-1; V gene: TRBV6-5; D gene: TRBD1; clone size: .; CDR3 protein: CASSQAQGVDTEAFF; CDR3 DNA: TGTGCCAGCAGCCAAGCCCAGGGGGTGGACACTGAAGCTTTCTTT
J gene: TRBJ1-2; V gene: TRBV28; D gene: .; clone size: .; CDR3 protein: CASSSEVDYGYTF; CDR3 DNA: TGTGCCAGCAGTTCGGAGGTGGACTATGGCTACACCTTC
J gene: TRBJ1-2; V gene: TRBV15; D gene: .; clone size: .; CDR3 protein: CATSRDQVGNYGYTF; CDR3 DNA: TGTGCCACCAGCAGAGATCAAGTGGGGAACTATGGCTACACCTTC
J gene: TRBJ2-3; V gene: TRBV7-2; D gene: .; clone size: .; CDR3 protein: CASSSGTSRSIDTQYF; CDR3 DNA: TGTGCCAGCAGCTCCGGGACGTCCCGTTCCATTGATACGCAGTATTTT
J gene: TRBJ2-3; V gene: TRBV3-1/TRBV3-2; D gene: TRBD2; clone size: .; CDR3 protein: CASSQGLAGGRATQYF; CDR3 DNA: TGTGCCAGCAGCCAAGGACTAGCGGGGGGGAGAGCTACGCAGTATTTT
J gene: TRBJ2-1; V gene: TRBV5-1; D gene: TRBD1; clone size: .; CDR3 protein: CASFAGQGFDEQFF; CDR3 DNA: TGCGCCAGTTTTGCGGGACAGGGGTTCGATGAGCAGTTCTTC
J gene: TRBJ1-5; V gene: TRBV19; D gene: TRBD1; clone size: once; CDR3 protein: CASSWGADRVQHF; CDR3 DNA: TGTGCCAGTAGTTGGGGCGCGGACAGGGTCCAGCATTTT
J gene: TRBJ1-5; V gene: TRBV27; D gene: .; clone size: few; CDR3 protein: CASRREAAQPQHF; CDR3 DNA: TGTGCCAGCAGGAGAGAGGCAGCGCAGCCCCAGCATTTT
J gene: TRBJ1-3; V gene: TRBV5-5; D gene: TRBD1; clone size: .; CDR3 protein: CASSLVPTGAGNTIYF; CDR3 DNA: TGTGCCAGCAGCTTGGTCCCGACAGGGGCTGGAAACACCATATATTTT
J gene: TRBJ1-2; V gene: TRBV29-1; D gene: .; clone size: .; CDR3 protein: CSAYRVAYGYTF; CDR3 DNA: TGCAGCGCCTACAGGGTGGCCTATGGCTACACCTTC
J gene: TRBJ1-2; V gene: TRBV24-1; D gene: .; clone size: once; CDR3 protein: CATSDYGNYGYTF; CDR3 DNA: TGTGCCACCAGTGACTACGGGAACTATGGCTACACCTTC
J gene: TRBJ2-5; V gene: TRBV5-1; D gene: TRBD1; clone size: .; CDR3 protein: CASSGEGGLGYQETQYF; CDR3 DNA: TGCGCCAGCAGCGGAGAAGGGGGCCTGGGGTACCAAGAGACCCAGTACTTC
J gene: TRBJ2-7; V gene: TRBV19; D gene: TRBD2; clone size: .; CDR3 protein: CASSKTSAYEQYF; CDR3 DNA: TGTGCCAGTAGTAAGACTAGCGCTTACGAGCAGTACTTC
J gene: TRBJ1-1; V gene: TRBV3-1/TRBV3-2; D gene: .; clone size: .; CDR3 protein: CASSQELMNTEAFF; CDR3 DNA: TGTGCCAGCAGCCAAGAATTGATGAACACTGAAGCTTTCTTT
J gene: TRBJ1-1; V gene: TRBV7-3; D gene: .; clone size: few; CDR3 protein: CASSLRQNKNTEAFF; CDR3 DNA: TGTGCCAGCAGCCTGAGACAGAATAAGAACACTGAAGCTTTCTTT
J gene: TRBJ1-2; V gene: TRBV5-1; D gene: TRBD1; clone size: .; CDR3 protein: CASSLLGQGYGYTF; CDR3 DNA: TGCGCCAGCAGCTTGTTGGGACAGGGATATGGCTACACCTTC
J gene: TRBJ1-1; V gene: TRBV29-1; D gene: TRBD1; clone size: .; CDR3 protein: CSVETGGTEAFF; CDR3 DNA: TGCAGCGTTGAAACAGGGGGAACTGAAGCTTTCTTT
J gene: TRBJ1-5; V gene: TRBV7-2; D gene: .; clone size: .; CDR3 protein: CASSARQGTQPQHF; CDR3 DNA: TGTGCCAGCAGCGCACGTCAGGGGACTCAGCCCCAGCATTTT
J gene: TRBJ1-2; V gene: TRBV6-5; D gene: .; clone size: once; CDR3 protein: CASTFSTGGYTF; CDR3 DNA: TGTGCCAGCACCTTCTCAACGGGTGGCTACACCTTC
J gene: TRBJ1-1; V gene: TRBV30; D gene: .; clone size: .; CDR3 protein: CAWSVGLDTEAFF; CDR3 DNA: TGTGCCTGGAGTGTAGGCCTTGATACTGAAGCTTTCTTT
J gene: TRBJ1-2; V gene: TRBV12-5; D gene: TRBD1; clone size: .; CDR3 protein: CASGDGTGGGYTF; CDR3 DNA: TGTGCTAGTGGCGACGGGACAGGAGGAGGCTACACCTTC
J gene: TRBJ2-2; V gene: TRBV4-3; D gene: .; clone size: .; CDR3 protein: CASSQDRNTGELFF; CDR3 DNA: TGCGCCAGCAGCCAGGACAGGAACACCGGGGAGCTGTTTTTT
J gene: TRBJ2-1; V gene: TRBV4-2; D gene: .; clone size: .; CDR3 protein: CASSPRWGAGYNEQFF; CDR3 DNA: TGTGCCAGCAGCCCGCGTTGGGGGGCCGGCTACAATGAGCAGTTCTTC
J gene: TRBJ1-5; V gene: TRBV19; D gene: .; clone size: .; CDR3 protein: CASSYGGRGNQPQHF; CDR3 DNA: TGTGCCAGTAGTTATGGGGGGCGAGGTAATCAGCCCCAGCATTTT
J gene: TRBJ2-3; V gene: TRBV19; D gene: .; clone size: .; CDR3 protein: CATRGSGDTQYF; CDR3 DNA: TGTGCCACACGGGGGAGCGGAGATACGCAGTATTTT
J gene: TRBJ2-5; V gene: TRBV10-3; D gene: .; clone size: .; CDR3 protein: CAISESSLTDQETQYF; CDR3 DNA: TGTGCCATCAGTGAGTCGAGTTTAACGGACCAAGAGACCCAGTACTTC
J gene: TRBJ2-1; V gene: TRBV21-1; D gene: .; clone size: once; CDR3 protein: CASGSSRFLTSGGGNEQFF; CDR3 DNA: TGTGCCAGCGGGTCCAGCCGGTTTTTGACTAGCGGGGGCGGGAATGAGCAGTTCTTC
J gene: TRBJ2-2; V gene: TRBV19; D gene: .; clone size: .; CDR3 protein: CASSITGGVTGELFF; CDR3 DNA: TGTGCCAGTAGTATTACAGGGGGGGTAACCGGGGAGCTGTTTTTT
J gene: TRBJ1-5; V gene: TRBV28; D gene: TRBD1; clone size: .; CDR3 protein: CASRPTGGNQPQHF; CDR3 DNA: TGTGCCAGCAGGCCAACAGGGGGCAATCAGCCCCAGCATTTT
J gene: TRBJ1-5; V gene: TRBV19; D gene: .; clone size: .; CDR3 protein: CASSMGGRVPQPQHF; CDR3 DNA: TGTGCCAGTAGTATGGGGGGCAGGGTCCCTCAGCCCCAGCATTTT
J gene: TRBJ2-3; V gene: TRBV5-1; D gene: .; clone size: .; CDR3 protein: CASSTGTDTQYF; CDR3 DNA: TGCGCCAGCAGCACTGGCACAGATACGCAGTATTTT
J gene: TRBJ2-3; V gene: TRBV5-1; D gene: .; clone size: .; CDR3 protein: CASSLSTDTQYF; CDR3 DNA: TGCGCCAGCAGCCTCAGCACAGATACGCAGTATTTT
J gene: TRBJ1-2; V gene: TRBV29-1; D gene: TRBD1; clone size: .; CDR3 protein: CSARQGGSYGYTF; CDR3 DNA: TGCAGCGCCCGCCAGGGGGGGTCCTATGGCTACACCTTC
J gene: TRBJ1-2; V gene: TRBV11-2; D gene: TRBD1; clone size: .; CDR3 protein: CASSSGTGGDGYTF; CDR3 DNA: TGTGCCAGCAGCTCCGGGACAGGGGGGGATGGCTACACCTTC